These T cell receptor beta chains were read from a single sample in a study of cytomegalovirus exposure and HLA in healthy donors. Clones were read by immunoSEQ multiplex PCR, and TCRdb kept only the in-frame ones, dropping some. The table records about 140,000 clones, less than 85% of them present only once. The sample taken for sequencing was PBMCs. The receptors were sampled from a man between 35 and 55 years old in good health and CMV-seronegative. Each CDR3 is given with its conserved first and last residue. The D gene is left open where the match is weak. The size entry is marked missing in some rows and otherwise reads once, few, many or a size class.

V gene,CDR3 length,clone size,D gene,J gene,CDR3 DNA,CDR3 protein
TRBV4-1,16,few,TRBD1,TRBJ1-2,TGCGCCAGCAGCCAACCCGGACAGGGTAATCGCAATGGCTACACCTTC,CASSQPGQGNRNGYTF
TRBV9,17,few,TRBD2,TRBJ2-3,TGTGCCAGCAGCGTGAGGACTAGCGGGGTTAGCACAGATACGCAGTATTTT,CASSVRTSGVSTDTQYF
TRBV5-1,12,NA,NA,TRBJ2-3,TGCGCCAGCAGCTTGATATCGGATACGCAGTATTTT,CASSLISDTQYF
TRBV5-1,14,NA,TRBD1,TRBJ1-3,TGCGCCAGCAGCATCGGGACAGACGGAAACACCATATATTTT,CASSIGTDGNTIYF
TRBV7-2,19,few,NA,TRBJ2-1,TGTGCCAGCAGCTTAGGCCCCCCGGGGAGGTCAGGCTCCTACAATGAGCAGTTCTTC,CASSLGPPGRSGSYNEQFF
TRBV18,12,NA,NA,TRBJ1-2,TGTGCCAGCTTACAGGCGGGGTATGGCTACACCTTC,CASLQAGYGYTF
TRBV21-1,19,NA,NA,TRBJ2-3,TGTGCCAGCAGCAAACATGAACCGTTATCGGTTTTGGGCACAGATACGCAGTATTTT,CASSKHEPLSVLGTDTQYF
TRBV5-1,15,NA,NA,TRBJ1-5,TGCGCCAGCAGCTCAGTAGGGGATAGCAATCAGCCCCAGCATTTT,CASSSVGDSNQPQHF
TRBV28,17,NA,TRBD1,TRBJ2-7,TGTGCCAGCAGTTTACTCGACAGGGGGGAGAGCTCCTACGAGCAGTACTTC,CASSLLDRGESSYEQYF
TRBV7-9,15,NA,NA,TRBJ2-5,TGTGCCAGCAGCTTAGGGGCAGGGGAACGGGAGACCCAGTACTTC,CASSLGAGERETQYF
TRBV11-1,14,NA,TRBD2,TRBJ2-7,TGTGCCAGCAGCTACGGGACTAGCGGCTACGAGCAGTACTTC,CASSYGTSGYEQYF
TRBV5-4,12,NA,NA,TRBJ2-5,TGTGCCAGCAGCTTGGACGGGTTGACCCAGTACTTC,CASSLDGLTQYF
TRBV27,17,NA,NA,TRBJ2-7,TGTGCCAGCAGTTTAAGGCCAGCGGAGAGAAGACCGATTTACGAGTACTTC,CASSLRPAERRPIYEYF
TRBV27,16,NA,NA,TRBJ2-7,TGTGCCAGCAGCTCTTCCGGCGGGGCTCCTTCCTACGAGCAGTACTTC,CASSSSGGAPSYEQYF
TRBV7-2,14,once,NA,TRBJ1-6,TGTGCCAGCAGCTTGGAGGGAGGAGGGTCACCCCTCCACTTT,CASSLEGGGSPLHF
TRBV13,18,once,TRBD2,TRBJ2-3,TGTGCCAGCAGCTCGGGACTAGCGGGAGGGTCCAACACAGATACGCAGTATTTT,CASSSGLAGGSNTDTQYF
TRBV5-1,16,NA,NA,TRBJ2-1,TGCGCCAGCAGCTTGGAACTTGCTTCCTCCTACAATGAGCAGTTCTTC,CASSLELASSYNEQFF
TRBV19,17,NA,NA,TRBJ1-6,TGTGCCAGTAGTACCAGACAGAAACCCTCTTGGGGTTCACCCCTCCACTTT,CASSTRQKPSWGSPLHF
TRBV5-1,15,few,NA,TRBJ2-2,TGCGCCAGCAGCATGCCCTTTACTGGGCGGGAAGAGCTGTTTTTT,CASSMPFTGREELFF
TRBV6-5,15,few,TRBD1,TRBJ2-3,TGTGCCAGCAGCATGACAGGGAAGGGCACAGATACGCAGTATTTT,CASSMTGKGTDTQYF
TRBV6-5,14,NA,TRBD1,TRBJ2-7,TGTGCCAGCAGTCGCGACAGGGGGTCCTACGAGCAGTACTTC,CASSRDRGSYEQYF
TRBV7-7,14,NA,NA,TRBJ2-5,TGTGCCAGCAGCGACAGACAGTCTCAAGAGACCCAGTACTTC,CASSDRQSQETQYF
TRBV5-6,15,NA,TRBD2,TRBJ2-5,TGTGCCAGCAGCTTGCCCGACGGACTAGCTGAGACCCAGTACTTC,CASSLPDGLAETQYF
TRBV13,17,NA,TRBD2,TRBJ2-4,TGTGCCAGCAGCTCAGCGACTAGCGGGGGTGACAAAAACAGTCAGTACTTC,CASSSATSGGDKNSQYF
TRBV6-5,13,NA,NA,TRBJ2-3,TGTGCCAGCACCGCGTCATTGACAGATACGCAGTATTTT,CASTASLTDTQYF
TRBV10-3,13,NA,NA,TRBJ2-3,TGTGCCATCACTCCGGACGGGAAAGATACGCAGTATTTT,CAITPDGKDTQYF
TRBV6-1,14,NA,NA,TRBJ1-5,TGTGCCAGCAGTGAAGTGCAGGGGCCTCAGCCCCAGCATTTT,CASSEVQGPQPQHF
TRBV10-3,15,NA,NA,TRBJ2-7,TGTGCCATCAGTGTCACAACGGGTCCTTCGGGGGAGCAGTACTTC,CAISVTTGPSGEQYF
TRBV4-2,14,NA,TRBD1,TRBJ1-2,TGTGCCAGCAGACACGGGACAGCCAACTATGGCTACACCTTC,CASRHGTANYGYTF
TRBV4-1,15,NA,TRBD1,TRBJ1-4,TGCGCCAGCAGCCAGGGGACAGGTTATAATGAAAAACTGTTTTTT,CASSQGTGYNEKLFF
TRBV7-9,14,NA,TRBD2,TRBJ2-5,TGTGCCAGCAGCTTAAGCGGGGCGGGAGGGGAGCAGTACTTC,CASSLSGAGGEQYF
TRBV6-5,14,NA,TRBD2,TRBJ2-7,TGTGCCAGCAGTTACACGGGGGGGTCCTACGAGCAGTACTTC,CASSYTGGSYEQYF
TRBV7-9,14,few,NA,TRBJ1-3,TGTGCCAGCAGCTCCCCCGTCCCTGGAAACACCATATATTTT,CASSSPVPGNTIYF
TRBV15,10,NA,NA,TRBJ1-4,TGTGCCATTGCACTAGCAAAACTGTTTTTT,CAIALAKLFF
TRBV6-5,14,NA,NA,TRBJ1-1,TGTGCCAGCAGTTACCTCCAGGGATACACTGAAGCTTTCTTT,CASSYLQGYTEAFF
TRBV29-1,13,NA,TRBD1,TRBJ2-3,TGCAGCGTTGAACCGGACAGGGGAGATACGCAGTATTTT,CSVEPDRGDTQYF
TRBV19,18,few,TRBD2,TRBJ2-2,TGTGCCAGTAACGGAGGACTAGCGGGGCTTACGAACACCGGGGAGCTGTTTTTT,CASNGGLAGLTNTGELFF
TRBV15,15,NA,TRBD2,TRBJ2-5,TGTGCCACCAGCAGTCCAACGGGGGGTCAAGAGACCCAGTACTTC,CATSSPTGGQETQYF
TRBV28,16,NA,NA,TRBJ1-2,TGTGCCAGCACCTACTTACCGGTGAGGGAAAACTATGGCTACACCTTC,CASTYLPVRENYGYTF
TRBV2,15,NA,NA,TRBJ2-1,TGTGCCAGCAGACATGACAGAGGATCCTACAATGAGCAGTTCTTC,CASRHDRGSYNEQFF
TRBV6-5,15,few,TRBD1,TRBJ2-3,TGTGCCAGCAGTTACGGGACAGGGGGCGCAGATACGCAGTATTTT,CASSYGTGGADTQYF
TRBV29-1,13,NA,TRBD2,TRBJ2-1,TGCAGCGTTGGGGGGGGAGGATACAATGAGCAGTTCTTC,CSVGGGGYNEQFF
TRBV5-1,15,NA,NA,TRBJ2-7,TGCGCCAGCCGGTGGGGGGTTGCCTCCTCCTACGAGCAGTACTTC,CASRWGVASSYEQYF
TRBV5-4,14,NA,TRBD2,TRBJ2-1,TGTGCCAGCAGCTTGTGGGAGGGAGGCGATGAGCAGTTCTTC,CASSLWEGGDEQFF
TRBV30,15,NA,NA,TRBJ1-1,TGTGCCTGGAGTAACACGGGACACCCGAACACTGAAGCTTTCTTT,CAWSNTGHPNTEAFF
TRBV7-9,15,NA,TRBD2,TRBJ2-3,TGTGCCAGCCGACAGATAGCGGGGAGCACAGATACGCAGTATTTT,CASRQIAGSTDTQYF
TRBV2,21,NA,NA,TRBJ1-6,TGTGCCAGCAGCCCAAAGGCCTATGGTGGGGCAGTTGTTGGGGATAATTCACCCCTCCACTTT,CASSPKAYGGAVVGDNSPLHF
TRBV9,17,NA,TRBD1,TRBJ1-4,TGTGCCAGCAGCGCCTCGGGACAGGGAGTGAATAATGAAAAACTGTTTTTT,CASSASGQGVNNEKLFF